This T cell receptor beta chain was recorded in a study of cytomegalovirus exposure and HLA in healthy donors. Study-wide results and limits: Indistinguishable V segments such as TRBV6-2 and TRBV6-3 were excluded. The authors later found TCR association rates varying by HLA locus, with DRB1 most and HLA-C fewest.

With 60 Vbeta and 13 Jbeta primers, the PCR was carried out. Data came from immunoSEQ multiplex PCR; TCRdb stores just in-frame clones and leaves some out. Seen here are approximately 270,000 clones, about four fifths observed once, and the top ten hold roughly 0.3%. The sample holds one count of this clone. What it binds is not known. The CDR3 is 14 residues long. Germline V gene data show CDR1 as SNHLY and CDR2 as FYNNEI. The V gene lost 4 bases and the J gene lost 3 bases, with 12 bases spanning the gap. This chain connects TRBV2 to TRBJ1-2; possible D gene TRBD1, 5 bases. The receptor comes from a girl aged 2-10 years in good health and CMV-seronegative. Sequenced input: PBMCs. The CDR3 DNA follows: TGTGCCAGCAGTGGATCGGGGGAATACTATGGCTACACCTTC. It translates to CASSGSGEYYGYTF.